The clone carrying this T cell receptor (beta chain) came up a few times. The antigen is undetermined. This specimen comes from a study of T-cell memory formation after mild COVID-19. MiXCR, applied by TCRdb to the 5' RACE reads, yields one record per CDR3 protein. The table shows about 270,000 distinct CDR3 sequences, with roughly 15% occurring only once. Study-wide findings and caveats: Memory from before infection featured some responding clones, which suggests cross-reactive memory joined. Later expanders leaned CD4+, whereas day 15 to 85 contracting clones were balanced CD4/CD8.

V was pared by 3 bases and J by 2 bases, with 7 bases between. The germline gives CDR1 LGHDT, CDR2 YNNKEL (reference sequence). The CDR3 is 13 residues long. The clonotype was recovered from a man aged 18 to 29 who had mild COVID-19 (a few samples of this study predate the infection). Cell type and time point are not known. This chain uses TRBV3-1 with TRBJ1-2; no clear D gene. Input material: PBMCs or a T cell subset sorted from them (not recorded which). CDR3 protein: CASSQQRNYGYTF. CDR3 in DNA: TGTGCCAGCAGCCAGCAAAGAAACTATGGCTACACCTTC.